These 8 T cell receptor beta chains were sequenced from one sample in a study of blood T cell repertoires in COVID-19. Produced via immunoSEQ multiplex PCR; TCRdb's table is partial and in-frame only. The repertoire has some 96,000 clones, less than 85% of them found once; the top ten carry approximately 10%. The material sequenced was peripheral blood. Source of these receptors: a human donor in a cohort sampled during active COVID-19.

The chain couples TRBV5-1 to TRBJ1-1; 7 nucleotides agree with TRBD1. CDR1 SGHRS and CDR2 YFSETQ come from the germline V gene. This CDR3 has 14 amino acids. V lost 2 bases and J lost 2; bases outside the gene matches: 3. The CDR3 reads CASSFGQENTEAFF. The CDR3 nucleotides are TGCGCCAGCAGCTTTGGACAGGAAAACACTGAAGCTTTCTTT.

The chain employs TRBV7-8 and TRBJ1-1; 8 nucleotides line up with TRBD1. CDR1 and CDR2 from the germline V gene are SGHVS and FQNEAQ. J lost 5 bases, V lost 3 bases, and 5 bases had no gene match. CDR3 length: 14 amino acids. The CDR3 reads CASSFGGQGTEAFF. The CDR3 bases are TGTGCCAGCAGCTTTGGAGGACAGGGAACTGAAGCTTTCTTT. Looking up the rest from reference TRBV7-8 and TRBJ1-1 gives the full variable domain: GAGVSQSPRYKVAKRGQDVALRCDPISGHVSLFWYQQALGQGPEFLTYFQNEAQLDKSGLPSDRFFAERPEGSVSTLKIQRTQQEDSAVYLCASSFGGQGTEAFFGQGTRLTVV.

This chain uses TRBV7-2 with TRBJ2-7; a weak D match, TRBD2 (6 bases). Trimming removed 1 base at V and 3 bases at J, with 13 bases between. Looked up from germline, CDR1 is SGHTA and CDR2 is FQGNSA. The CDR3 length is 15 residues. CDR3 protein: CASSLVEGMGYEQYF. DNA of the CDR3: TGTGCCAGCAGCTTAGTGGAGGGAATGGGCTACGAGCAGTACTTC.

This chain joins TRBV15 and TRBJ1-2; no firm D call. The CDR3 is 13 residues long. From germline, CDR1 is LNHNV and CDR2 YYDKDF (reference sequence). Trimming removed 0 bases at V and 3 bases at J, with 5 bases between. The CDR3 DNA reads as TGTGCCACCAGCAGAGATCGGTACTATGGCTACACCTTC. Residues: CATSRDRYYGYTF.

This chain links TRBV3-1 (or the pseudogene TRBV3-2) with TRBJ1-1, with D possibly TRBD1 on 6 matching bases. V was pared by 1 base and J by 1 base, with 10 bases between. Per germline, CDR1 LGHDT and CDR2 YNNKEL (reference sequence). This CDR3 comprises 15 residues. In DNA, the CDR3 is TGTGCCAGCAGCCAAGGACAGGCGGCGAACACTGAAGCTTTCTTT. Translating it yields CASSQGQAANTEAFF.

V usage is TRBV4-3 and J usage is TRBJ1-1; 7 positions match TRBD1. Germline loops: CDR1 LGHNA, CDR2 YSLEER. This CDR3 region has 15 residues. The V gene end was trimmed by 2 bases and the J gene end by 4 bases; junction bases not matched to a gene: 7. In DNA form, the CDR3 reads TGCGCCAGCAGCCAATACGCCCGACAGGGCACTGAAGCTTTCTTT. It is translated as CASSQYARQGTEAFF.

This clone was counted a few times. The chain recombines TRBV10-3 with TRBJ2-2; perhaps TRBD2 as D (6 bases). The CDR3 extends over 13 amino acids. Germline CDR1 reads ENHRY; CDR2 reads SYGVKD. Trimming left V 7 bases short and J 4 bases short, with 10 bases between. The CDR3 region has the DNA TGTGCCATCAAAACGGGAGTCACCGGGGAGCTGTTTTTT. This sequence encodes CAIKTGVTGELFF.

The chain has TRBV7-6 and TRBJ2-7; 7 bases agree with TRBD1. The CDR3 covers 15 residues. V shed 4 bases, J shed 2 bases, and the junction held 8 bases outside the gene matches. Germline assignment: CDR1 SGHVS and CDR2 FNYEAQ. CDR3 protein: CASSSRQGNAYEQYF. The CDR3 DNA sequence: TGTGCCAGCAGCTCGAGACAGGGTAATGCCTACGAGCAGTACTTC.